The 25 T cell receptor beta chains listed next were all sequenced from one sample in a study of blood T cell repertoires in COVID-19 (dated by TCRdb to about 2020). Library preparation used the immunoSEQ multiplex PCR assay. The immuneACCESS repertoire file appears here via TCRdb, limited to in-frame rearrangements. These files lack a portion of the clones; in checked studies, under half of the deficit traces to unresolved V genes, and the cause of the others is not known. Counted in this sample were around 130,000 clones; around 82% of them appeared once. Around 8% of the sample is taken by the ten largest. The sequenced sample consisted of peripheral blood. These receptors came from a human donor in a cohort sampled during active COVID-19.

V gene TRBV10-2 combines with J gene TRBJ1-5; TRBD1 might be the D (5 bases). The CDR3 extends over 13 amino acids. The germline CDR1 and CDR2 sequences are WSHSY and SAAADI. The V gene lost 3 bases and the J gene lost 5 bases, with 8 bases spanning the gap. The CDR3 nucleotides read TGCGCCAGCAGTGACAGGGTTGATCAGCCCCAGCATTTT. Its protein product is CASSDRVDQPQHF.

The gene calls are TRBV28 and TRBJ1-1; D gene unclear. The germline V gene encodes CDR1 MDHEN and CDR2 SYDVKM. V was pared by 4 bases and J by 0 bases, with 9 bases between. CDR3 length: 14 residues. This CDR3 is CASSSVGVNTEAFF. CDR3 nucleotides: TGTGCCAGCAGTTCTGTCGGGGTGAACACTGAAGCTTTCTTT.

This clone appeared once. The chain employs TRBV7-9 and TRBJ2-3; TRBD2 matches at 8 bases. Unmatched junction bases numbered 6, after V lost 5 bases and J lost 2 bases. The germline V gene has CDR1 SEHNR and CDR2 FQNEAQ (reference sequence). The CDR3 extends over 15 amino acids. The CDR3 nucleotides are TGTGCCAGCAGCGAAGGCGGGGGGACCACAGATACGCAGTATTTT. Protein: CASSEGGGTTDTQYF.

J is TRBJ2-2 and V is TRBV2; TRBD1 matches at 9 bases. The germline V gene has CDR1 SNHLY and CDR2 FYNNEI. Trimming took 4 bases from V and 5 from J; bases not matched to a gene: 5. The CDR3 is made up of 15 amino acids. The CDR3 bases are TGTGCCAGCAGTGTAGACAGGGGGTCGACCGGGGAGCTGTTTTTT. This codes for CASSVDRGSTGELFF.

This chain joins TRBV3-1 (or the pseudogene TRBV3-2) and TRBJ1-3; D call uncertain. Trimming left V 3 bases short and J 4 bases short, with 7 bases between. The CDR3 loop spans 13 amino acids. Germline V lookup: CDR1 LGHDT, CDR2 YNNKEL (reference sequence). CDR3 protein: CASSHPKGNTIYF. In DNA, the CDR3 is TGTGCCAGCAGCCACCCTAAGGGAAACACCATATATTTT.

This chain joins TRBV25-1 and TRBJ2-7, with a weak D call TRBD1 (5 bases). The CDR3 is made up of 12 amino acids. Trimming pared 1 base from V and 5 bases from J, leaving 6 bases between. Germline V gives CDR1 MGHDK, CDR2 SYGVNS. The CDR3 reads CASSEWTNEQYF. The CDR3 DNA follows: TGTGCCAGCAGTGAATGGACAAACGAGCAGTACTTC.

This clone came up many times. This chain joins TRBV19 and TRBJ1-5; D gene ambiguous. The CDR3 is made up of 13 amino acids. Germline V CDR1 and CDR2: LNHDA, SQIVND (reference sequence). V was trimmed by 5 bases and J by 9 bases, leaving 14 bases between them. The DNA of the CDR3 is TGTGCCAGTAGTGAAGGTCGGGTCACGCCCCAGCATTTT. This translates into CASSEGRVTPQHF.

The chain joins TRBV10-2 to TRBJ1-6; 8 nucleotides line up with TRBD1. Germline V CDR1 and CDR2: WSHSY, SAAADI. V dropped 9 bases and J dropped 7; count of bases not matched to a gene: 2. The CDR3 has 12 residues. In nucleotides, the CDR3 is TGCGCCAGAGGACAGGGAAATTCACCCCTCCACTTT. This encodes CARGQGNSPLHF.

This CDR3 reads CASSQSFRADEKLFF. The CDR3 DNA is TGTGCCAGCAGCCAATCGTTCAGGGCTGATGAAAAACTGTTTTTT. This chain joins TRBV16 and TRBJ1-4, with D perhaps TRBD1 (5 bases). V shed 0 bases and J shed 6 bases, with 11 bases lying between them. CDR1 and CDR2 (germline): KGHSY, FQNENV. This CDR3 spans 15 amino acids.

The J gene is TRBJ1-2, the V gene TRBV28; 8 bases align to TRBD1. This CDR3 is built from 15 residues. Unmatched junction bases numbered 9, after V lost 4 bases and J lost 5 bases. Germline V gene sequence: CDR1 MDHEN, CDR2 SYDVKM. Here the CDR3 reads CASSSPGQGAYGYTF. DNA for the CDR3: TGTGCCAGCAGTTCACCAGGACAGGGCGCATATGGCTACACCTTC.

This clone was detected once. This chain uses TRBV5-4 with TRBJ2-1; D possibly corresponds to TRBD2 (5 bases). Germline CDR1 is SGHNT and CDR2 is YYREEE (reference sequence). The CDR3 runs 14 residues. Deletions cut 3 bases from V and 3 bases from J, with 10 bases between. The CDR3 DNA reads TGTGCCAGCAGCTCGAGCCGGGGCTACAATGAGCAGTTCTTC. Protein product: CASSSSRGYNEQFF.

The chain carries TRBV7-5 and TRBJ2-7; TRBD1 was called by the table and not checked on the DNA. TRBV7-5 is designated a pseudogene. CDR3 size: 14 residues. DNA of the CDR3: TGTGCCAGAAGCTGGGGGACAGGCGTTTACGAGCAGTACTTC. It yields the protein CARSWGTGVYEQYF.

This clone was observed at least ten times. The CDR3 sequence is CASSKVGGTGVPHSNQPQHF. As DNA, the CDR3 is TGTGCCAGCAGCAAAGTGGGAGGGACAGGGGTTCCGCATAGCAATCAGCCCCAGCATTTT. The rearrangement joins TRBV21-1 to TRBJ1-5; the table names TRBD1, a call not compared with the DNA. TRBV21-1 is marked as a pseudogene. The CDR3 extends over 20 amino acids.

V is TRBV24-1 and J is TRBJ2-5, with D possibly being TRBD1 (5 bases). Trimming removed 3 bases from V and 0 bases from J, with 7 bases in between. The CDR3 has 14 residues. Germline V gives CDR1 KGHDR, CDR2 SFDVKD. CDR3 protein: CATSDPGNQETQYF. The CDR3 nucleotides read TGTGCCACCAGTGATCCAGGGAACCAAGAGACCCAGTACTTC.

Comments on this clone: Other DNA sequences of this sample code for an identical CDR3. Written as DNA, the CDR3 is TGCAGCGAAGAGCCGGGACAGAGCAATCAGCCCCAGCATTTT. Translation: CSEEPGQSNQPQHF. This chain links TRBV29-1 with TRBJ1-5; 7 nucleotides match TRBD1. This CDR3 has 14 residues. Germline CDR1 SQVTM, CDR2 ANQGSEA. V was pared by 7 bases and J by 1 base, with 7 bases of the junction left unmatched. Supplemented by reference TRBV29-1 and TRBJ1-5, the full variable domain reads SAVISQKPSRDICQRGTSLTIQCQVDSQVTMMFWYRQQPGQSLTLIATANQGSEATYESGFVIDKFPISRPNLTFSTLTVSNMSPEDSSIYLCSEEPGQSNQPQHFGDGTRLSIL.

The CDR3 nucleotides are TGTGCCAGCAAACTTGGTTTCGGCACAGATACGCAGTATTTT. Protein sequence: CASKLGFGTDTQYF. V gene TRBV9 combines with J gene TRBJ2-3; D is undetermined. CDR1 and CDR2 (germline): SGDLS, YYNGEE. Deletions cut 6 bases from V and 1 base from J, with 12 bases between. This CDR3 is 14 amino acids long.

In this sample, this clone turned up a few times. The rearrangement links TRBV5-4 to TRBJ1-2, with 11 bases identical to TRBD1. Trimming cost V 4 bases and J 8 bases; bases outside gene matches: 16. Germline lookup yields CDR1 SGHNT and CDR2 YYREEE (reference sequence). There are 17 residues in the CDR3. This chain's CDR3 is CASSNLRTGGFGEGYTF. As DNA, the CDR3 is TGTGCCAGCAGCAATTTGAGGACAGGGGGCTTCGGGGAAGGCTACACCTTC.

The chain recombines TRBV10-3 with TRBJ2-2; 10 bases map to TRBD1. J gave up 9 bases and V 3 bases, and 7 bases lay outside the gene matches. The CDR3 contains 15 residues. CDR1 ENHRY and CDR2 SYGVKD come from the germline V gene. For the CDR3, the DNA is TGTGCCATCAGTGACGGGACAGGGGTCAAAAGGGAGCTGTTTTTT. Translated, it gives CAISDGTGVKRELFF.

V and J are TRBV5-5 and TRBJ2-1, with 11 nucleotides matching TRBD2. J gave up 7 bases and V 6 bases, and 6 bases lay outside the gene matches. Germline CDR1 SGHKS, CDR2 YYEKEE (reference sequence). The CDR3 runs 14 residues. This chain's CDR3 is CASIPSGGRNEQFF. For the CDR3, the DNA is TGTGCCAGCATCCCTAGCGGGGGGCGTAATGAGCAGTTCTTC.

The J gene is TRBJ1-1, the V gene TRBV7-9; 10 nucleotides match TRBD1. V shed 5 bases, J shed 3 bases, and the junction held 9 bases outside the gene matches. The CDR3 runs 16 residues. Germline-derived CDR1 and CDR2 are SEHNR and FQNEAQ (reference sequence). CDR3 nucleotides: TGTGCCAGCAGCACTGGACAGGGGGGAACGGACACTGAAGCTTTCTTT. Its protein is CASSTGQGGTDTEAFF.

V is TRBV19 and J is TRBJ1-1, with unresolved D. V was cut by 5 bases and J by 6 bases, with 19 bases left in between. The CDR3 has 15 amino acids. The germline V gene encodes CDR1 LNHDA and CDR2 SQIVND (reference sequence). The CDR3 region has the DNA TGTGCCAGTAGTCTTGACCGCTCGGGAAAGGCTGAAGCTTTCTTT. Amino acids: CASSLDRSGKAEAFF.

The chain recombines TRBV9 with TRBJ2-6; D gene unclear. Germline assignment: CDR1 SGDLS and CDR2 YYNGEE. Trimming took off 0 bases at V and 0 bases at J, with 10 bases between the two ends. CDR3 size: 17 residues. For the CDR3, the DNA is TGTGCCAGCAGCGTAGCTATCCAAACCTCTGGGGCCAACGTCCTGACTTTC. Its protein is CASSVAIQTSGANVLTF. Combining the CDR3 with reference TRBV9 and TRBJ2-6 gives the whole variable domain DSGVTQTPKHLITATGQRVTLRCSPRSGDLSVYWYQQSLDQGLQFLIQYYNGEERAKGNILERFSAQQFPDLHSELNLSSLELGDSALYFCASSVAIQTSGANVLTFGAGSRLTVL.

This chain links TRBV3-1 (or the pseudogene TRBV3-2) with TRBJ2-6; TRBD2 matches at 10 bases. The CDR3 is 21 amino acids. Looked up from germline, CDR1 is LGHDT and CDR2 is YNNKEL (reference sequence). V gave up 1 base and J gave up 0 bases; unmatched junction bases: 12. This chain's CDR3 is CASSQVPPLAGVPSGANVLTF. The CDR3 DNA sequence: TGTGCCAGCAGCCAAGTTCCCCCCCTAGCGGGGGTCCCCTCTGGGGCCAACGTCCTGACTTTC.

The chain recombines TRBV28 with TRBJ2-7, with TRBD2 matching over 7 bases. V dropped 6 bases and J dropped 2; count of bases not matched to a gene: 7. The CDR3 has 14 amino acids. CDR1 and CDR2 (germline): MDHEN, SYDVKM. The CDR3 DNA sequence: TGTGCCAGCAGGGAAGCGGGGAGTACCTACGAGCAGTACTTC. Protein sequence: CASREAGSTYEQYF.

This clone was counted a single time. V is TRBV10-3 and J is TRBJ2-7, with TRBD1 matching 7 bases. CDR1 and CDR2 (germline): ENHRY, SYGVKD. V was clipped by 5 bases and J by 7 bases; unmatched bases: 14. CDR3 size: 15 residues. The DNA for the CDR3 is TGTGCCATCAGTAGGGGGCAGGAAAACCGCCCGGAGCAGTACTTC. The encoded protein is CAISRGQENRPEQYF.